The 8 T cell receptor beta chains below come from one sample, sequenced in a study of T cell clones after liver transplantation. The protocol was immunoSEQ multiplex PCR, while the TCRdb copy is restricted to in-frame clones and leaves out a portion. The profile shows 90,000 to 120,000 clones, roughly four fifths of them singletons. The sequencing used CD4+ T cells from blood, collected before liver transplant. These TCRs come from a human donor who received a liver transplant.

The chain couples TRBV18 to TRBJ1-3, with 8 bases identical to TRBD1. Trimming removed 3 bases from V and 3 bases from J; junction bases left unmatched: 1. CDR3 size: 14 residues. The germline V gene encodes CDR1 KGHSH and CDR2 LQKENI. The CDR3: CASSPDRVGNTIYF. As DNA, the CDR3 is TGTGCCAGCTCACCGGACAGGGTTGGAAACACCATATATTTT. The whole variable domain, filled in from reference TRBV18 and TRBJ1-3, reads NAGVMQNPRHLVRRRGQEARLRCSPMKGHSHVYWYRQLPEEGLKFMVYLQKENIIDESGMPKERFSAEFPKEGPSILRIQQVVRGDSAAYFCASSPDRVGNTIYFGEGSWLTVV.

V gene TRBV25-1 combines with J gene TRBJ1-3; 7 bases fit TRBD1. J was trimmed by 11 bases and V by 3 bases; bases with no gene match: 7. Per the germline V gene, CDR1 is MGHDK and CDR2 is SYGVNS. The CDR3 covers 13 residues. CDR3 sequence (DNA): TGTGCCAGCAGTGACAGGGGGAATGGTGCCATATATTTT. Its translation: CASSDRGNGAIYF.

The DNA of the CDR3 is TGTGCCAGCAGCTTGTCCCCGGCGGGAGTAGGCACAGATACGCAGTATTTT. It yields the protein CASSLSPAGVGTDTQYF. The chain recombines TRBV7-2 with TRBJ2-3, with 7 positions matching TRBD2. CDR3 length equals 17 residues. Germline trimming cut 3 bases from V and 1 base from J; bases unmatched to any gene: 10. Germline CDR1 is SGHTA and CDR2 is FQGNSA.

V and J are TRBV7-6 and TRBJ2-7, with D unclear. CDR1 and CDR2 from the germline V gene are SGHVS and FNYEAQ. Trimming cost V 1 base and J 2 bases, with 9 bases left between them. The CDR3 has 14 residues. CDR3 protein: CASSLVGGTYEQYF. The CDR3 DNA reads TGTGCCAGCAGCTTAGTTGGCGGAACCTACGAGCAGTACTTC.

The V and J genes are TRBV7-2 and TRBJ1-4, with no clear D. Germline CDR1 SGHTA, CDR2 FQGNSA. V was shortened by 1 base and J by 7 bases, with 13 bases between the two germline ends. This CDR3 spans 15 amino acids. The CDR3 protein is CASSLGPDGSEKLFF. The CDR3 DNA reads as TGTGCCAGCAGCTTAGGCCCGGACGGGAGTGAAAAACTGTTTTTT. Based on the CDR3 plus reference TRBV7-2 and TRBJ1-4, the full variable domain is GAGVSQSPSNKVTEKGKDVELRCDPISGHTALYWYRQSLGQGLEFLIYFQGNSAPDKSGLPSDRFSAERTGGSVSTLTIQRTQQEDSAVYLCASSLGPDGSEKLFFGSGTQLSVL.

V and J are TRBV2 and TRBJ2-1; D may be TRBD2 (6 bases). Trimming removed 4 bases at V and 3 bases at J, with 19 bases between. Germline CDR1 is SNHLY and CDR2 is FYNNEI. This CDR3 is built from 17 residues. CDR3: CASSGVWGTSDYNEQFF. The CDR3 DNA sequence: TGTGCCAGCAGTGGGGTCTGGGGGACTTCTGACTACAATGAGCAGTTCTTC.

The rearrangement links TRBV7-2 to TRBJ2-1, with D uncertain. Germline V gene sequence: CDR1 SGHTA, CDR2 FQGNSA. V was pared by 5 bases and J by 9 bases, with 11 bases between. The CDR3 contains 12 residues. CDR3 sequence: CASSPGFGEQFF. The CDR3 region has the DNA TGTGCCAGCAGCCCTGGATTCGGTGAGCAGTTCTTC. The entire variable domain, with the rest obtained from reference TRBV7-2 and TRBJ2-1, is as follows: GAGVSQSPSNKVTEKGKDVELRCDPISGHTALYWYRQSLGQGLEFLIYFQGNSAPDKSGLPSDRFSAERTGGSVSTLTIQRTQQEDSAVYLCASSPGFGEQFFGPGTRLTVL.

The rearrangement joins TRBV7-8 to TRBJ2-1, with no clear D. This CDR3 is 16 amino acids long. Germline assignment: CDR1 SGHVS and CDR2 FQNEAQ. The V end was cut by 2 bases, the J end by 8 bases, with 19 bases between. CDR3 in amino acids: CASSLRSTEVGDEQFF. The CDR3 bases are TGTGCCAGCAGCTTACGGTCCACAGAGGTTGGGGATGAGCAGTTCTTC.